One TCR beta chain is described in this entry. Its antigen remains unknown. The sample is drawn from a study of cytomegalovirus exposure and HLA in healthy donors. Overall study: Among around 200 million T cells, an earlier analysis found 90 million to 130 million unique TCR beta sequences. Study-wide findings and caveats: Rare TCR sequences predominated, though certain public TCRs were found in many donors.

Vbeta (60) and Jbeta (13) primers were used in the PCR. TCRdb keeps only in-frame clones here, not all; method: immunoSEQ multiplex PCR. This sample has around 100,000 clones; 82% occur once, and the top ten carry around 2.3%. The germline V gene encodes CDR1 MNHNY and CDR2 SVGAGI (reference sequence). The CDR3 spans 13 residues. Between the trimmed V and J ends, which lost 11 bases and 3 bases, there was a span of 14 bases. This sequence originates from a woman younger than 35 in good health and CMV-seronegative. The sample comprised PBMCs. V gene TRBV6-6 combines with J gene TRBJ1-5; a weak D match, TRBD1 (5 bases). The CDR3 bases are TGTGCCTCGCGGGAGGGGATCAATCAGCCCCAGCATTTT. It codes for CASREGINQPQHF.